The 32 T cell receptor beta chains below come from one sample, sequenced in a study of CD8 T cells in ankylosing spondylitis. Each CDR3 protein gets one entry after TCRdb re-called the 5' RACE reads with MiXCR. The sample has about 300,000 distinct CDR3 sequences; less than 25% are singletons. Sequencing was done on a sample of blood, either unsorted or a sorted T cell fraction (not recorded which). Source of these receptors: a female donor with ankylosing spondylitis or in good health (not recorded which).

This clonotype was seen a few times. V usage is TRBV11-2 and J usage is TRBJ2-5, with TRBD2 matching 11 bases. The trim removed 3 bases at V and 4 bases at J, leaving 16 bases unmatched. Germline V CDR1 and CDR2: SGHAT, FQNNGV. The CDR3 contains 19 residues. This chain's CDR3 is CASSFVRTSGSSQGETQYF. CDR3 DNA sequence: TGTGCCAGCAGCTTCGTCCGGACTAGCGGGTCCTCGCAGGGAGAGACCCAGTACTTC.

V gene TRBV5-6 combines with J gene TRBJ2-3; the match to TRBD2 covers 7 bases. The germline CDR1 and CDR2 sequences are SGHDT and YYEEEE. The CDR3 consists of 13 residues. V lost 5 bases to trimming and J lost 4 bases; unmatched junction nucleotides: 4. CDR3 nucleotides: TGTGCCAGCAGTCTTAGCGGGCCAGATACGCAGTATTTT. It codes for CASSLSGPDTQYF.

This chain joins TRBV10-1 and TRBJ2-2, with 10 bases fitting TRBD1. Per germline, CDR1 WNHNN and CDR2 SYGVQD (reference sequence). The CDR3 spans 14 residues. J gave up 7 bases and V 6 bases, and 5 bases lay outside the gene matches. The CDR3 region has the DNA TGCGCCAGCAGGAAGGACAGGGGGGACGGGGAGCTGTTTTTT. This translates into CASRKDRGDGELFF.

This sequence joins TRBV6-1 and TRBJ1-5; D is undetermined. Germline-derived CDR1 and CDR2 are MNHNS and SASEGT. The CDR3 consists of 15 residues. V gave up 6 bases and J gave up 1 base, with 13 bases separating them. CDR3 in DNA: TGTGCCAGCAGGGTGGGCGGGGAGAGCAATCAGCCCCAGCATTTT. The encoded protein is CASRVGGESNQPQHF.

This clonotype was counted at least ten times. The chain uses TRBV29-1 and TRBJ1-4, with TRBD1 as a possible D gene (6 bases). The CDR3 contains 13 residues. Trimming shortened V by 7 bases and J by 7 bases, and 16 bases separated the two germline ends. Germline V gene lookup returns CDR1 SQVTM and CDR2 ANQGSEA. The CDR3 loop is CSAETGAPEKLFF. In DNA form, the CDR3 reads TGCAGCGCTGAGACAGGAGCCCCTGAAAAACTGTTTTTT. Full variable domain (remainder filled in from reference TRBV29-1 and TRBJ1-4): SAVISQKPSRDICQRGTSLTIQCQVDSQVTMMFWYRQQPGQSLTLIATANQGSEATYESGFVIDKFPISRPNLTFSTLTVSNMSPEDSSIYLCSAETGAPEKLFFGSGTQLSVL.

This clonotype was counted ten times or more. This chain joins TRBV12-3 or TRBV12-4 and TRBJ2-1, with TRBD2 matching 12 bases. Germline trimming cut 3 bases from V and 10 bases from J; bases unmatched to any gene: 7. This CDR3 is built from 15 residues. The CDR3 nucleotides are TGTGCCAGCAGTTTCCAACTAGCGGGAGGAGGCGAGCAGTTCTTC. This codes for CASSFQLAGGGEQFF.

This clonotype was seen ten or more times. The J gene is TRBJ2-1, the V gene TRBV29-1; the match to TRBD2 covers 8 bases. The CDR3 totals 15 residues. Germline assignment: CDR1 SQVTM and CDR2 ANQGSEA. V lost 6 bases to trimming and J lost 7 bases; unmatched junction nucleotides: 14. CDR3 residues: CSVPPYGRAENEQFF. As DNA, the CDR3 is TGCAGCGTGCCCCCTTACGGGAGGGCGGAAAATGAGCAGTTCTTC.

CDR3 nucleotides: TGTGCCAGCAGTTTAGGGACAGGGAAGAATAATCAGCCCCAGCATTTT. Amino acids: CASSLGTGKNNQPQHF. The gene calls are TRBV12-3 or TRBV12-4 and TRBJ1-5, with 8 bases that match TRBD1. V shed 1 base and J 4 bases; nucleotides not matched to a gene: 6. CDR3 length: 16 amino acids.

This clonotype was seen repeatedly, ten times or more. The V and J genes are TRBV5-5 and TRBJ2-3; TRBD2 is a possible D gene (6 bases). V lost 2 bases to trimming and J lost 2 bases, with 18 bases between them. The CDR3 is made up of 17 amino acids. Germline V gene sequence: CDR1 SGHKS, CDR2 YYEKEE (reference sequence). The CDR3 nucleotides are TGTGCCAGCAGCTTTCCTACTAGCTCGTGGATCACAGATACGCAGTATTTT. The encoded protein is CASSFPTSSWITDTQYF.

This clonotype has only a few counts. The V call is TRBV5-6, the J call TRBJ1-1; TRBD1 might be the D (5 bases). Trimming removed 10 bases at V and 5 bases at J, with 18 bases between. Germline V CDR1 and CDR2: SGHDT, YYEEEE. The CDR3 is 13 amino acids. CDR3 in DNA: TGTGCCGTCGGGTCGGGGGAGGAGACTGAAGCTTTCTTT. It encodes CAVGSGEETEAFF. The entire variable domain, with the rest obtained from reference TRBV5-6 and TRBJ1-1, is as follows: DAGVTQSPTHLIKTRGQQVTLRCSPKSGHDTVSWYQQALGQGPQFIFQYYEEEERQRGNFPDRFSGHQFPNYSSELNVNALLLGDSALYLCAVGSGEETEAFFGQGTRLTVV.

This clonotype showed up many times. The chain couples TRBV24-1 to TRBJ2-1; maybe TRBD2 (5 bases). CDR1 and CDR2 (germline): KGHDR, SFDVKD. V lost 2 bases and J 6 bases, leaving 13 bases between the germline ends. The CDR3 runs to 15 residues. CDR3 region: CATSDWRANGNEQFF. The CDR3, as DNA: TGTGCCACCAGTGATTGGCGGGCGAATGGCAATGAGCAGTTCTTC.

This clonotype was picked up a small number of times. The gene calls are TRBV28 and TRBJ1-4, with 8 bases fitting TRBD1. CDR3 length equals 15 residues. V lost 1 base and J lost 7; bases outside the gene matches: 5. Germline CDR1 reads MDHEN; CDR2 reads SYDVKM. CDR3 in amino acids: CASSLSGQGGEKLFF. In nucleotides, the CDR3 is TGTGCCAGCAGTTTATCAGGACAGGGTGGTGAAAAACTGTTTTTT. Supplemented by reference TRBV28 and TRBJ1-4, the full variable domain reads DVKVTQSSRYLVKRTGEKVFLECVQDMDHENMFWYRQDPGLGLRLIYFSYDVKMKEKGDIPEGYSVSREKKERFSLILESASTNQTSMYLCASSLSGQGGEKLFFGSGTQLSVL.

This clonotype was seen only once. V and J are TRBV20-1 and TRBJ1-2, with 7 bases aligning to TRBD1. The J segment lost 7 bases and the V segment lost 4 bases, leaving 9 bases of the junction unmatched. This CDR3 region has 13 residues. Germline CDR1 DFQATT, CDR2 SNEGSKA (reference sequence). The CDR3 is CSATDRPISGYTF. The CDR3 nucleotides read TGCAGTGCTACGGACAGGCCGATAAGTGGCTACACCTTC.

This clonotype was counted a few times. This CDR3 reads CASSITERQGATEAFF. CDR3 sequence (DNA): TGTGCCAGCAGCATTACTGAGAGACAGGGGGCTACTGAAGCTTTCTTT. This rearrangement joins TRBV6-2 or TRBV6-3 to TRBJ1-1; 10 bases agree with TRBD1. CDR1 and CDR2 (germline): MNHEY, SVGEGT. The trim removed 6 bases at V and 5 bases at J, leaving 12 bases unmatched. The CDR3 contains 16 residues.

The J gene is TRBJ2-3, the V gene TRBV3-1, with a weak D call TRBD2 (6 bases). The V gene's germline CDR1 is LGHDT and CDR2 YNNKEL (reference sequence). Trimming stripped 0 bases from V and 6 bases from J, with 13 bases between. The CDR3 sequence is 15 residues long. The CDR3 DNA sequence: TGTGCCAGCAGCCAAGATAATCGGGGGAGGGATACGCAGTATTTT. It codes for CASSQDNRGRDTQYF.

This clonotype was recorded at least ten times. The CDR3 is CATSDPGRSYGYTF. CDR3 sequence (DNA): TGTGCCACCAGTGACCCAGGGAGGAGCTATGGCTACACCTTC. This chain uses TRBV24-1 with TRBJ1-2; weak D call: TRBD1 (5 bases). Germline V gene sequence: CDR1 KGHDR, CDR2 SFDVKD. There are 14 residues in the CDR3. V gave up 4 bases and J gave up 4 bases, with 12 bases separating them.

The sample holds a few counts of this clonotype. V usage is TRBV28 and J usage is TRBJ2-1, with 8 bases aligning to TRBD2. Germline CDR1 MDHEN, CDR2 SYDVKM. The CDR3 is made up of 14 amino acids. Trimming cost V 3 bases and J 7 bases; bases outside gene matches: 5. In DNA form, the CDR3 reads TGTGCCAGCAGTTTGTACGGGACTAGGAATGAGCAGTTCTTC. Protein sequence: CASSLYGTRNEQFF.

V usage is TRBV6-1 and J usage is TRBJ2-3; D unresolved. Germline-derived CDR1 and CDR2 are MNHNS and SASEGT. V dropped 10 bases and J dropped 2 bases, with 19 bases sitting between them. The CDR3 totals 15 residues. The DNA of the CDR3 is TGTGCCACCGGGCCCAACTTGTTCCCCACAGATACGCAGTATTTT. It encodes CATGPNLFPTDTQYF.

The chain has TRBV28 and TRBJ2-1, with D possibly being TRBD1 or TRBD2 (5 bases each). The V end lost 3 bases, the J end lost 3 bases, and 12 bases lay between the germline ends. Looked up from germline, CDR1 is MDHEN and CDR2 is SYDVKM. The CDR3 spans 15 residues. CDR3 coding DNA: TGTGCCAGCAGTTTTGCAGGGACCAACTACAATGAGCAGTTCTTC. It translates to CASSFAGTNYNEQFF.

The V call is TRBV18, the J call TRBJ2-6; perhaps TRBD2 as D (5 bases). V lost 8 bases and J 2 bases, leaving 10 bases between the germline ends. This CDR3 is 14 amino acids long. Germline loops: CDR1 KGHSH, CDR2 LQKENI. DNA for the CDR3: TGTGCCAGCCTTGTCGGGGCTGGGGCCAACGTCCTGACTTTC. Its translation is CASLVGAGANVLTF.

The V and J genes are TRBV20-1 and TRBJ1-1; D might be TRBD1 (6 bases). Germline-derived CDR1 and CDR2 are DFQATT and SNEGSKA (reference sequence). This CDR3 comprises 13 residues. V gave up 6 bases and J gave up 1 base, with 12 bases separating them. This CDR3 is CSAPGTSNTEAFF. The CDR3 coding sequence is TGCAGTGCGCCCGGGACATCGAACACTGAAGCTTTCTTT.

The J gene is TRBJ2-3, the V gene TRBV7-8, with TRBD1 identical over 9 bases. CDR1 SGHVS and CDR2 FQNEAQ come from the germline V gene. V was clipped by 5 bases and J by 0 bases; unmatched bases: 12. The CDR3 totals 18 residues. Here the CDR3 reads CASSRTTIQGASTDTQYF. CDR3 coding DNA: TGTGCCAGCAGCCGTACGACTATACAGGGGGCGAGCACAGATACGCAGTATTTT.

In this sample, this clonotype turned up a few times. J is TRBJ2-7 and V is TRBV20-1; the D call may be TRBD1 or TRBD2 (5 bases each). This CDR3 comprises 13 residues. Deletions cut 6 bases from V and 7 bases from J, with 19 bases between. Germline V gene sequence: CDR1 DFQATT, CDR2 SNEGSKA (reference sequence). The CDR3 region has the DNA TGCAGTGCCGACAGCCGGGCGGGTCGGGAGCAGTACTTC. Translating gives CSADSRAGREQYF.

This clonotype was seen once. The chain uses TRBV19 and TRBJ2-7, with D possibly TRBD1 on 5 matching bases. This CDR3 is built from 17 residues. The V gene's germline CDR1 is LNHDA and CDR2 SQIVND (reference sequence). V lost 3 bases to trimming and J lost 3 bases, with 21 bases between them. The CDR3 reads CASSIGATRSWSYEQYF. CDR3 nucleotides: TGTGCCAGTAGTATTGGGGCTACTCGATCTTGGAGCTACGAGCAGTACTTC. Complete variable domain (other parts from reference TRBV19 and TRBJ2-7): DGGITQSPKYLFRKEGQNVTLSCEQNLNHDAMYWYRQDPGQGLRLIYYSQIVNDFQKGDIAEGYSVSREKKESFPLTVTSAQKNPTAFYLCASSIGATRSWSYEQYFGPGTRLTVT.

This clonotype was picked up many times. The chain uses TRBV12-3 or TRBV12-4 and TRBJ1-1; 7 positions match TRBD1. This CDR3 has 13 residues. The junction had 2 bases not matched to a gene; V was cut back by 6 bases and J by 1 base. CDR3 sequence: CASSWTGNTEAFF. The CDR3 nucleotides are TGTGCCAGCAGCTGGACAGGGAACACTGAAGCTTTCTTT.

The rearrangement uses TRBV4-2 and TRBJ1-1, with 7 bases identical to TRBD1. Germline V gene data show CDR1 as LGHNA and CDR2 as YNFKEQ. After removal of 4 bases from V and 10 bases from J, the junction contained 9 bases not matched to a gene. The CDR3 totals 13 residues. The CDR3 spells CASSPHRGLGAFF. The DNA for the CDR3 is TGTGCCAGCAGCCCACACAGGGGACTCGGAGCTTTCTTT.

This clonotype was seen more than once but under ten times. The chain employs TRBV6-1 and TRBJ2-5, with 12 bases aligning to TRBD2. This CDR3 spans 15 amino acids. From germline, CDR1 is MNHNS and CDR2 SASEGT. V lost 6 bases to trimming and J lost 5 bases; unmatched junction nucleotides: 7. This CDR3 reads CASSLNLAGGETQYF. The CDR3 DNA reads TGTGCCAGCAGCCTCAATCTAGCGGGAGGGGAGACCCAGTACTTC.

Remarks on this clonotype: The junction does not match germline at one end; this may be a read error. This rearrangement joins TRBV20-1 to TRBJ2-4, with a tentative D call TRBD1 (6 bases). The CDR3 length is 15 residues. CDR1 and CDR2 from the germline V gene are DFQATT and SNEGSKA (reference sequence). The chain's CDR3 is CSARAEEKGVFTSVF. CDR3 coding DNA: TGCAGTGCTAGAGCGGAGGAAAAGGGGGTATTTACCTCCGTCTTC.

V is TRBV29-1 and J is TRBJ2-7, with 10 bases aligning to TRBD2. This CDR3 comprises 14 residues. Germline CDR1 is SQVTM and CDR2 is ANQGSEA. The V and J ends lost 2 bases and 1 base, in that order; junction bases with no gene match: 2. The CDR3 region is CSVEKREGSYEQYF. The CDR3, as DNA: TGCAGCGTTGAAAAGCGGGAGGGATCCTACGAGCAGTACTTC.

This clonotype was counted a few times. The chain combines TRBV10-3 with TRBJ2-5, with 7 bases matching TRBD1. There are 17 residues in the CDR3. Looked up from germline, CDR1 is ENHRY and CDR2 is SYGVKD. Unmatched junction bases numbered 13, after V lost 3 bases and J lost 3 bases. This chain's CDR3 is CAISDRQGGSAKETQYF. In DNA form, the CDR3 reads TGTGCCATCAGTGACCGTCAAGGGGGCTCGGCCAAAGAGACCCAGTACTTC.

This CDR3 is CSAIGQAEQFF. The DNA for the CDR3 is TGCAGTGCTATAGGCCAGGCCGAGCAGTTCTTC. The J gene is TRBJ2-1, the V gene TRBV20-1; D is uncertain. This CDR3 is built from 11 residues. The germline CDR1 and CDR2 sequences are DFQATT and SNEGSKA (reference sequence). Deletions cut 4 bases from V and 10 bases from J, with 11 bases between.

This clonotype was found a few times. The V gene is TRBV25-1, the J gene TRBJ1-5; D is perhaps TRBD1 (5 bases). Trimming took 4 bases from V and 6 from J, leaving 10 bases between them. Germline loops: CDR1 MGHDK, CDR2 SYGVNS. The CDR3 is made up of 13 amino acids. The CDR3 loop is CASSVEGTQPQHF. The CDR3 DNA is TGTGCCAGCAGTGTAGAGGGGACTCAGCCCCAGCATTTT.